The 30 T cell receptor beta chains listed next were all sequenced from one sample in a study of OX40 agonist ivuxolimab in advanced cancers. Data came from immunoSEQ multiplex PCR; TCRdb stores just in-frame clones and leaves some out. The sample has 90,000 to 130,000 clones, around 90% seen once. This specimen consisted of CD4+ or CD8+ T cells sorted from blood, obtained in a trial of the OX40 agonist ivuxolimab. These receptors were collected from an adult with an advanced solid tumor such as melanoma, head and neck, liver or kidney cancer.

The chain combines TRBV2 with TRBJ2-7; 8 bases match TRBD1. CDR1 is SNHLY and CDR2 is FYNNEI in the germline V gene. V was clipped by 6 bases and J by 6 bases; unmatched bases: 4. The CDR3 contains 12 residues. The CDR3 DNA is TGTGCCAGCAGCCTCGACAGGGGCGAGCAGTACTTC. Protein product: CASSLDRGEQYF.

The rearrangement joins TRBV6-1 to TRBJ2-1; 10 nucleotides line up with TRBD1. Germline lookup yields CDR1 MNHNS and CDR2 SASEGT. The CDR3 sequence is 15 residues long. With V trimmed by 6 bases and J by 8 bases, 10 bases remained unmatched. CDR3 sequence (DNA): TGTGCCAGCAGCTGGGACAGGGGCCGTGGGGATGAGCAGTTCTTC. Protein: CASSWDRGRGDEQFF.

The chain recombines TRBV9 with TRBJ2-3, with D possibly being TRBD2 (5 bases). The germline CDR1 and CDR2 sequences are SGDLS and YYNGEE. This CDR3 is built from 15 residues. The ends were cut back, 0 bases at V and 2 bases at J, with 10 bases in the middle. The CDR3 bases are TGTGCCAGCAGCGTAGAACTAGATAACACAGATACGCAGTATTTT. Its protein is CASSVELDNTDTQYF. The whole variable domain, filled in from reference TRBV9 and TRBJ2-3, reads DSGVTQTPKHLITATGQRVTLRCSPRSGDLSVYWYQQSLDQGLQFLIQYYNGEERAKGNILERFSAQQFPDLHSELNLSSLELGDSALYFCASSVELDNTDTQYFGPGTRLTVL.

The V gene is TRBV19, the J gene TRBJ2-5, with D perhaps TRBD2 (5 bases). The DNA end is a closer match to TRBJ2-7, so the J assignment may be wrong. This CDR3 has 13 residues. CDR1 and CDR2 (germline): LNHDA, SQIVND (reference sequence). CDR3 sequence: CASRRRNSYEQYF. CDR3 nucleotide sequence: TGTGCCAGTAGGAGGAGGAATAGCTACGAGCAGTACTTC.

The chain has TRBV30 and TRBJ2-2, with D unresolved. In germline, CDR1 is GTSNPN, CDR2 SVGIG (reference sequence). The ends were cut back, 5 bases at V and 0 bases at J, with 7 bases in the middle. The CDR3 is 13 residues long. The CDR3 DNA reads as TGTGCCTGGCACTTCGCGAACACCGGGGAGCTGTTTTTT. Translated: CAWHFANTGELFF.

CDR3 DNA: TGTGCCAGCAGCGTAGAGGCTAGCGGGAGGGCCGGGGAGCTGTTTTTT. Protein sequence: CASSVEASGRAGELFF. The chain is built from TRBV9 and TRBJ2-2; 12 bases are a match to TRBD2. V lost 0 bases and J lost 6; bases outside the gene matches: 3. CDR1 SGDLS and CDR2 YYNGEE come from the germline V gene. This CDR3 is 16 amino acids long.

The chain links TRBV11-2 to TRBJ1-6; unclear D gene. Trimming took 1 base from V and 7 from J, leaving 11 bases between them. Germline V gives CDR1 SGHAT, CDR2 FQNNGV. The CDR3 has 15 amino acids. CDR3 bases: TGTGCCAGCAGCTTAGGGTTTTCGGGGAATTCACCCCTCCACTTT. Residues: CASSLGFSGNSPLHF. The entire variable domain, with the rest obtained from reference TRBV11-2 and TRBJ1-6, is as follows: EAGVAQSPRYKIIEKRQSVAFWCNPISGHATLYWYQQILGQGPKLLIQFQNNGVVDDSQLPKDRFSAERLKGVDSTLKIQPAKLEDSAVYLCASSLGFSGNSPLHFGNGTRLTVT.

Points on this clone: The junction shows a germline mismatch at one end, possibly a read error. V is TRBV5-1 and J is TRBJ2-3; the D is unclear. The CDR3 is 14 residues long. Germline CDR1 and CDR2: SGHRS and YFSETQ. CDR3: CASSLDVSRDTQYF. The DNA for the CDR3 is TGCGCCAGCAGCTTGGATGTTAGCAGAGATACGCAGTATTTT.

This clone showed up many times. This chain joins TRBV30 and TRBJ2-2; TRBD1 aligns across 10 bases. The CDR3 length is 14 residues. Looked up from germline, CDR1 is GTSNPN and CDR2 is SVGIG (reference sequence). Trimming cost V 5 bases and J 6 bases; bases outside gene matches: 6. CDR3: CAWAGTGVPGELFF. The CDR3 bases are TGTGCCTGGGCTGGGACAGGGGTTCCCGGGGAGCTGTTTTTT.

The chain links TRBV6-1 to TRBJ1-2; TRBD1 is a possible D gene (5 bases). The CDR3 spans 15 residues. The ends were cut back, 7 bases at V and 4 bases at J, with 19 bases in the middle. Germline V gene sequence: CDR1 MNHNS, CDR2 SASEGT. Here the CDR3 DNA reads TGTGCCAGCATCCCGGGGGGAAATCAACGCTATGGCTACACCTTC. It translates to CASIPGGNQRYGYTF.

The genes are TRBV5-8 and TRBJ1-2, with no clear D. The CDR3 is 12 residues long. Germline lookup yields CDR1 SGHTS and CDR2 YDEGEE. Deletions cut 5 bases from V and 8 bases from J, with 13 bases between. In nucleotides, the CDR3 is TGTGCCAGCAGGAAGGGTTTGGGAGGCTACACCTTC. As protein: CASRKGLGGYTF.

This clone was recorded only once. The V and J genes are TRBV18 and TRBJ1-1, with 9 bases that match TRBD1. Germline trimming cut 3 bases from V and 5 bases from J; bases unmatched to any gene: 4. This CDR3 is 14 amino acids long. Germline loops: CDR1 KGHSH, CDR2 LQKENI. CDR3 DNA sequence: TGTGCCAGCTCACCCGGGACAGGGAGGACTGAAGCTTTCTTT. Residues: CASSPGTGRTEAFF.

The genes are TRBV7-3 and TRBJ2-3, with TRBD2 matching over 9 bases. This CDR3 spans 16 amino acids. V shed 2 bases and J 4 bases; nucleotides not matched to a gene: 7. From germline, CDR1 is SGHTA and CDR2 FQGTGA. The CDR3 protein is CASSLRSSGVSDTQYF. DNA for the CDR3: TGTGCCAGCAGCTTACGGTCTAGCGGGGTATCAGATACGCAGTATTTT.

Only one count was recorded for this clone. J is TRBJ2-3 and V is TRBV10-2; D is possibly TRBD2 (7 bases). This CDR3 is built from 16 residues. Germline values: CDR1 WSHSY, CDR2 SAAADI. V lost 0 bases, J lost 5 bases, and 15 bases lay in between. CDR3 DNA sequence: TGCGCCAGCAGTGAGTCGGGATGGGGGGGCATAGATACGCAGTATTTT. It yields the protein CASSESGWGGIDTQYF.

This chain links TRBV2 with TRBJ2-2; D remains ambiguous. V shed 7 bases and J shed 6 bases, with 15 bases lying between them. This CDR3 has 14 residues. Looked up from germline, CDR1 is SNHLY and CDR2 is FYNNEI. The CDR3 region has the DNA TGTGCCAGCATTTTCTCTAGTAACGCCGGGGAGCTGTTTTTT. It codes for CASIFSSNAGELFF.

The CDR3 reads CASSPRQGSHHEQYF. CDR3 bases: TGTGCCAGCAGTCCAAGACAGGGCTCCCACCACGAGCAGTACTTC. The V call is TRBV6-5, the J call TRBJ2-7, with TRBD1 identical over 7 bases. J was trimmed by 5 bases and V by 5 bases; bases with no gene match: 12. CDR1 and CDR2 from the germline V gene are MNHEY and SVGAGI. The CDR3 contains 15 residues.

This chain joins TRBV29-1 and TRBJ2-1; the D gene could be TRBD1 or TRBD2 (7 bases each). The germline V and J ends were trimmed by 7 bases and 6 bases, with 16 bases remaining between them. There are 13 residues in the CDR3. Germline lookup yields CDR1 SQVTM and CDR2 ANQGSEA. The CDR3 nucleotides read TGCAGCGGGGAGGGGGGACAGACCAATGAGCAGTTCTTC. It is translated as CSGEGGQTNEQFF.

V usage is TRBV10-2 and J usage is TRBJ1-3, with D possibly being TRBD1 (5 bases). Germline V CDR1 and CDR2: WSHSY, SAAADI. This CDR3 region has 14 residues. V was cut by 6 bases and J by 0 bases, with 9 bases left in between. DNA of the CDR3: TGCGCCAGCAGGGGGACGGACTCTGGAAACACCATATATTTT. Protein sequence: CASRGTDSGNTIYF.

J is TRBJ2-5 and V is TRBV2; 8 bases match TRBD1. Germline V gene data show CDR1 as SNHLY and CDR2 as FYNNEI. Losses at the gene ends were 5 bases for V and 5 bases for J; bases not matched to a gene: 10. The CDR3 spans 15 residues. The CDR3 sequence: CASSPPGQGGETQYF. CDR3 coding DNA: TGTGCCAGCAGTCCCCCCGGACAGGGTGGGGAGACCCAGTACTTC.

V and J are TRBV6-6 and TRBJ1-5, with D unresolved. From germline, CDR1 is MNHNY and CDR2 SVGAGI (reference sequence). The CDR3 totals 15 residues. The ends were cut back, 6 bases at V and 0 bases at J, with 12 bases in the middle. DNA of the CDR3: TGTGCCAGCAGGGAAGATCTATATAGCAATCAGCCCCAGCATTTT. This translates into CASREDLYSNQPQHF.

The chain carries TRBV5-1 and TRBJ2-7; D may match TRBD1 or TRBD2 (5 bases each). Germline CDR1 SGHRS, CDR2 YFSETQ. V shed 0 bases and J shed 3 bases, with 19 bases lying between them. The CDR3 contains 17 residues. This chain's CDR3 is CASSLDVLPGPNYEQYF. The CDR3 region has the DNA TGCGCCAGCAGCTTGGACGTACTTCCGGGACCGAACTACGAGCAGTACTTC.

The chain employs TRBV5-6 and TRBJ2-7; 7 nucleotides align to TRBD1. V shed 1 base and J 5 bases; nucleotides not matched to a gene: 9. The CDR3 loop spans 15 amino acids. Germline lookup yields CDR1 SGHDT and CDR2 YYEEEE. CDR3 region: CASSLLTGVPHEQYF. The CDR3 region has the DNA TGTGCCAGCAGCTTGCTAACAGGGGTTCCCCACGAGCAGTACTTC.

The chain uses TRBV9 and TRBJ1-6; TRBD1 matches at 8 bases. CDR1 and CDR2 from the germline V gene are SGDLS and YYNGEE. CDR3 length equals 16 residues. The V segment lost 0 bases and the J segment 7 bases; nucleotides outside the gene matches: 6. The CDR3 sequence: CASSVDTGGWNSPLHF. The CDR3, as DNA: TGTGCCAGCAGCGTAGACACAGGGGGTTGGAATTCACCCCTCCACTTT.

V and J are TRBV6-4 and TRBJ1-4; D gene ambiguous. The germline V and J ends were trimmed by 6 bases and 2 bases, with 13 bases remaining between them. There are 15 residues in the CDR3. Per the germline V gene, CDR1 is MRHNA and CDR2 is SNTAGT. The CDR3 region has the DNA TGTGCCAGCAGATATCGGCGGACGACTAATGAAAAACTGTTTTTT. It yields the protein CASRYRRTTNEKLFF.

V is TRBV19 and J is TRBJ1-1, with TRBD1 matching 9 bases. CDR1 is LNHDA, CDR2 SQIVND, per germline (reference sequence). This CDR3 spans 14 amino acids. After removal of 6 bases from V and 4 bases from J, the junction contained 6 bases not matched to a gene. CDR3 loop: CASSLQGAGTEAFF. CDR3 sequence (DNA): TGTGCCAGTAGCCTACAGGGGGCAGGCACTGAAGCTTTCTTT. Together with reference TRBV19 and TRBJ1-1, the CDR3 gives the full variable domain: DGGITQSPKYLFRKEGQNVTLSCEQNLNHDAMYWYRQDPGQGLRLIYYSQIVNDFQKGDIAEGYSVSREKKESFPLTVTSAQKNPTAFYLCASSLQGAGTEAFFGQGTRLTVV.

The chain is built from TRBV5-4 and TRBJ2-2; D gene unclear. Germline values: CDR1 SGHNT, CDR2 YYREEE (reference sequence). V was shortened by 4 bases and J by 0 bases, with 13 bases between the two germline ends. The CDR3 is 16 residues long. The CDR3, as DNA: TGTGCCAGCAGCCCGCCGGGTGTAGCGAACACCGGGGAGCTGTTTTTT. This codes for CASSPPGVANTGELFF.

The V call is TRBV18, the J call TRBJ2-1; tentative D call: TRBD2 (6 bases). CDR1 KGHSH and CDR2 LQKENI come from the germline V gene. With 0 bases removed from V and 6 bases from J, the gap between germline ends came to 18 bases. This CDR3 region has 17 residues. The CDR3 loop is CASSPPWPGEQINEQFF. The CDR3 DNA is TGTGCCAGCTCACCACCGTGGCCGGGGGAACAGATCAATGAGCAGTTCTTC.

The chain is built from TRBV10-3 and TRBJ2-3; D is ambiguous. From germline, CDR1 is ENHRY and CDR2 SYGVKD. CDR3 length: 13 amino acids. V lost 5 bases and J lost 6, with 12 bases in between. The CDR3, as DNA: TGTGCCATCAGTAGGCAGGATCTGGATACGCAGTATTTT. Amino acids: CAISRQDLDTQYF.

The chain links TRBV5-1 to TRBJ2-7; 11 bases map to TRBD2. Unmatched junction bases numbered 4, after V lost 0 bases and J lost 5 bases. Per the germline V gene, CDR1 is SGHRS and CDR2 is YFSETQ. The CDR3 loop spans 15 amino acids. CDR3 sequence: CASSLELAGEDEQYF. In DNA, the CDR3 is TGCGCCAGCAGCTTGGAACTAGCGGGAGAAGACGAGCAGTACTTC.

The chain employs TRBV5-5 and TRBJ2-1; D is unresolved. Germline V gives CDR1 SGHKS, CDR2 YYEKEE (reference sequence). The V gene lost 4 bases and the J gene lost 2 bases, with 7 bases spanning the gap. CDR3 size: 13 residues. The CDR3 sequence: CASSPSAYNEQFF. CDR3 coding DNA: TGTGCCAGCAGCCCAAGCGCCTACAATGAGCAGTTCTTC.